This T cell receptor beta chain came from a study of blood T cells in healthy people across ages. Whole-study findings and limits: TCR beta diversity per million T cells fell roughly linearly with age. Unsorted PBMCs prevented conclusive naive versus antigen-experienced comparison.

It was around 9 milliliters of peripheral blood that were drawn from each donor. This clonotype was seen only a few times. Antigen: not known. A second PCR of about 7 to 12 cycles used a sample-barcoded 5' primer and a J-beta primer mix. TCRdb ran MiXCR on the 5' RACE reads and lists one entry per CDR3 protein. The repertoire holds just under 750,000 distinct CDR3 sequences, with roughly 20% as singletons. Germline loops: CDR1 LNHNV, CDR2 YYDKDF (reference sequence). The CDR3 sequence is 15 residues long. The rearrangement links TRBV15 to TRBJ2-1; the D is unclear. The J call may be faulty, since TRBJ2-5 better matches the DNA end. This TCR came from a man between 65 and 85 years old in good health. Sequences were obtained from blood. CDR3 sequence (DNA): TGTGCCACCAGCAGAGATCGGCTACAGAAAGAGACCCAGTACTTC. Translation gives CATSRDRLQKETQYF.